This TCR beta chain was identified in a study of shared clonotypes between healthy human individuals. Germline values: CDR1 SEHNR, CDR2 FQNEAQ (reference sequence). The CDR3 runs 12 residues. Trimming pared 5 bases from V and 3 bases from J, leaving 4 bases between. Study-wide points: Shared across four donors were around 5% of the naive CD4 clonotypes.

Clones were read by immunoSEQ multiplex PCR, and TCRdb kept only the in-frame ones, dropping some. In the table there are over 2,000,000 clones, roughly 95% of which are singletons. As for this clone: What it binds is not known.

CD45RO negativity and positive selection for CCR7 defined naive CD8 cells, a population that excluded terminally differentiated effector memory CD45RA+ cells. The TCR comes from a man aged 18 to 30 in good health. Some clones in this sample may be carry-over from other donors' samples. The sequenced material came from naive CD8+ T cells from PBMCs. This chain connects TRBV7-9 to TRBJ2-2, with D unclear. CDR3 sequence (DNA): TGTGCCAGCAGCCGCTACACCGGGGAGCTGTTTTTT. Its protein product is CASSRYTGELFF.